The sequence of this T cell receptor (beta chain) was determined in a study of blood T cell repertoires in COVID-19. In the study overall: Sites across the United States, Italy and Spain contributed samples from acute and convalescent COVID-19. T cells, B-cell-depleted T cells, or PBMCs provided the cDNA or gDNA that served as material.

The CDR3 totals 13 residues. Trimming stripped 0 bases from V and 9 bases from J, with 9 bases between. Germline CDR1 reads ENHRY; CDR2 reads SYGVKD. Seattle patient enrollment occurred during active infection, with longitudinal follow-up thereafter. As handled by the study authors: Reference gene primer amplification gave nucleated cell count estimates. Sequenced by immunoSEQ multiplex PCR; TCRdb stores in-frame clones only, minus some. V and J calls and clone size are those listed in that table; D and trimming were worked out from the DNA. The table has approximately 120,000 clones, around 85% seen once; the top ten hold around 3.2%. This clone is a singleton in its sample.

This clonotype was sampled from a woman aged 80 or over with COVID-19, enrolled during active disease. The chain uses TRBV10-3 and TRBJ2-1; D might be TRBD2 (6 bases). Sequencing was carried out using peripheral blood. CDR3 DNA sequence: TGTGCCATCAGTGAGTCCCTAGCGTCTGAGCAGTTCTTC. Translated, it gives CAISESLASEQFF.